Listed below are T cell receptor beta chains from one sample, sequenced in a study of blood T cell repertoires in COVID-19. Produced via immunoSEQ multiplex PCR; TCRdb's table is partial and in-frame only. The sample shows 400,000 to 450,000 clones, roughly nine tenths of them seen only once. Specimen: PBMCs or T cells enriched from blood (not recorded which). All receptors derive from a man younger than 40 who had recovered from COVID-19. CDR3s leave out the opening cysteine and the closing phenylalanine or tryptophan. D genes are given only for firm matches.

J	D	V	length	CDR3
TRBJ1-2	.	TRBV5-4	12	ASSLAGVGYGYT
TRBJ2-1	TRBD2	TRBV9	16	ASSVGQSGTSSYNEQF
TRBJ2-1	.	TRBV29-1	9	SVDKGNEQF
TRBJ2-7	TRBD1	TRBV6-5	13	ASRVVGTGTYEQY
TRBJ1-3	.	TRBV11-2	12	ASSLSISGNTIY
TRBJ1-5	TRBD1	TRBV28	13	ASSLRWTGNQPQH
TRBJ1-2	.	TRBV6-5	12	ASSYSPSGYGYT
TRBJ2-5	TRBD2	TRBV28	11	ASSPGTKWTQY
TRBJ2-5	.	TRBV5-1	12	ASRRHGSGETQY
TRBJ2-3	.	TRBV5-6	11	ASGQRNTDTQY
TRBJ1-6	TRBD1	TRBV30	11	AWAGTGVSPLH
TRBJ1-5	TRBD1	TRBV28	16	ASSLRNRGHIGYQPQH
TRBJ2-2	.	TRBV27	15	ASSLMSGASRTGELF
TRBJ1-6	TRBD1	TRBV2	14	ASSDQGQVKNSPLH
TRBJ2-5	.	TRBV19	9	ASGVQETQY
TRBJ2-7	TRBD2	TRBV12-5	16	ASGFRGLAGVLTYEQY
TRBJ1-2	.	TRBV6-5	12	ASSYDSLNYGYT
TRBJ1-3	.	TRBV19	13	ASRRDYISGNTIY
TRBJ2-3	.	TRBV18	13	ASSLLQGGTDTQY
TRBJ2-3	.	TRBV30	11	AWSQVRTDTQY
TRBJ1-5	TRBD1	TRBV10-2	13	ASREGAGGLQPQH
TRBJ2-3	TRBD2	TRBV29-1	12	SVEPGTSGVTQY
TRBJ2-1	TRBD1	TRBV28	12	ASTSGTGDNEQF
TRBJ2-3	.	TRBV27	14	ASSSRVESSTDTQY
TRBJ1-1	.	TRBV28	11	ASRRVSRTEAF
TRBJ1-1	.	TRBV19	11	ASRKTGTTEAF
TRBJ1-2	.	TRBV7-9	9	ASSLTDGYT
TRBJ2-3	.	TRBV24-1	12	ATSVGGDTDTQY
TRBJ2-2	TRBD2	TRBV3-1/TRBV3-2	14	ASSPWLAGGTGELF
TRBJ2-7	TRBD2	TRBV7-9	12	ASSLGLAGVEQY
TRBJ1-1	TRBD1	TRBV7-2	11	ASSPRQGAEAF
TRBJ2-1	TRBD2	TRBV18	13	ASSSGTSGYNEQF
TRBJ2-5	.	TRBV7-2	13	ASSVGQPPQETQY
TRBJ2-5	.	TRBV18	12	ASSPNSFQETQY
TRBJ2-3	TRBD2	TRBV7-9	15	ASSFHKLAGFGDTQY
TRBJ2-1	.	TRBV2	8	ASSDLEQF
TRBJ2-7	.	TRBV4-2	13	ASSQDGGDMYEQY
TRBJ2-2	TRBD2	TRBV7-2	13	ASSSRTSHTGELF
TRBJ2-2	.	TRBV11-2	12	ASSWGQNTGELF
TRBJ2-1	TRBD2	TRBV28	13	ASSLEREVHNEQF
TRBJ1-5	.	TRBV30	11	AWSVTGGQPQH
TRBJ2-3	.	TRBV28	12	ASGRLAATDTQY
TRBJ2-2	TRBD2	TRBV3-1/TRBV3-2	12	ASRAGGLTGELF
TRBJ2-7	.	TRBV27	9	ASTLGGEQY
TRBJ1-3	.	TRBV12-2	14	ASRPHQVFSGNTIY
TRBJ2-1	TRBD2	TRBV5-1	11	ASEGLALGEQF
TRBJ2-7	.	TRBV9	13	ASSVATNAFYEQY
TRBJ2-5	TRBD2	TRBV4-1	15	ASSQAPLAGGFETQY
TRBJ1-2	.	TRBV19	13	ASSIFGGPNYGYT
TRBJ1-5	.	TRBV2	13	ASSELIAGRQPQH
TRBJ2-2	TRBD2	TRBV11-2	13	ASSTRSGSAGELF
TRBJ2-1	TRBD1	TRBV10-3	13	AIRYGTGEYNEQF
TRBJ2-7	.	TRBV11-2	14	ASSLGLGRGHYEQY
TRBJ1-6	.	TRBV18	14	ASSPRRTAQGSPLH
TRBJ1-6	TRBD1	TRBV19	13	ASSTDQGDNSPLH
TRBJ1-1	.	TRBV6-5	13	ASSAMDRGNTEAF
TRBJ2-7	.	TRBV28	11	ASSFQGTYEQY
TRBJ1-1	.	TRBV11-2	15	ASSTSLSGVGHTEAF
TRBJ2-7	.	TRBV28	12	ASRIAEPIGEQY
TRBJ1-1	TRBD1	TRBV5-1	12	ASSLGTGDTEAF